The next 23 T cell receptor beta chains were all read from a single sample in a study of blood T cell repertoires in COVID-19. Generated by immunoSEQ multiplex PCR, the TCRdb table keeps only in-frame clones and is missing some. The data hold about 380,000 clones, with 85% observed a single time. The sample consisted of peripheral blood. The source is a woman between 18 and 29 years old with acute or convalescent COVID-19.

The chain employs TRBV6-5 and TRBJ1-1; 10 bases map to TRBD1. The CDR3 runs to 12 residues. After removal of 6 bases from V and 11 bases from J, the junction contained 6 bases not matched to a gene. CDR1 and CDR2 (germline): MNHEY, SVGAGI. For the CDR3, the DNA is TGTGCCAGCAGCTACGGGGGACAGGGGGCTTTCTTT. Translated: CASSYGGQGAFF.

V is TRBV28 and J is TRBJ1-1; 8 bases align to TRBD1. Germline-derived CDR1 and CDR2 are MDHEN and SYDVKM. Trimming took 5 bases from V and 3 from J; bases not matched to a gene: 8. CDR3 size: 15 residues. The CDR3: CASSALDRVHTEAFF. The DNA for the CDR3 is TGTGCCAGCAGTGCGCTGGACAGGGTGCACACTGAAGCTTTCTTT.

This CDR3 reads CASSLVPSNLRGEKLFF. CDR3 sequence (DNA): TGTGCCAGCAGCTTAGTTCCGTCCAATCTAAGAGGCGAAAAACTGTTTTTT. The chain joins TRBV11-2 to TRBJ1-4; D remains unclear. The V and J ends lost 1 base and 8 bases respectively, with 20 bases between them. In germline, CDR1 is SGHAT, CDR2 FQNNGV. The CDR3 is 17 residues long.

The chain's CDR3 is CASSLVGSGRIDTIYF. The CDR3 region has the DNA TGTGCCAGCAGCTTGGTAGGCAGCGGTAGAATTGACACCATATATTTT. The rearrangement joins TRBV5-4 to TRBJ1-3; D is uncertain. Germline CDR1 SGHNT, CDR2 YYREEE (reference sequence). V was pared by 0 bases and J by 8 bases, with 18 bases between. The CDR3 runs to 16 residues.

The rearrangement links TRBV13 to TRBJ2-7; 8 bases are a match to TRBD2. From germline, CDR1 is PRHDT and CDR2 FYEKMQ (reference sequence). V dropped 7 bases and J dropped 0; count of bases not matched to a gene: 17. The CDR3 is made up of 18 amino acids. CDR3 DNA: TGTGCCAGCATCCTTAGTGGCGGGAGGTTCTCTTGCTCCTACGAGCAGTACTTC. Its translation: CASILSGGRFSCSYEQYF.

This chain links TRBV21-1 with TRBJ2-5; the DNA was not compared with TRBD2, the D call given in the table. TRBV21-1 has pseudogene status. CDR3 length: 19 amino acids. The CDR3 DNA follows: TGTGCCAGCAGCAAAGCGTCCCCAACAACTAGCGGGAGGGAAGAGACCCAGTACTTC. This codes for CASSKASPTTSGREETQYF.

The V gene is TRBV2, the J gene TRBJ1-3; D unresolved. Germline loops: CDR1 SNHLY, CDR2 FYNNEI. This CDR3 spans 12 amino acids. The V gene lost 8 bases and the J gene lost 1 base, with 6 bases spanning the gap. CDR3 in DNA: TGTGCCAGCGAGAAGTCTGGAAACACCATATATTTT. Its protein is CASEKSGNTIYF.

The chain couples TRBV11-2 to TRBJ1-2; D is uncertain. From germline, CDR1 is SGHAT and CDR2 FQNNGV. The CDR3 consists of 13 residues. The ends were cut back, 1 base at V and 4 bases at J, with 7 bases in the middle. The CDR3: CASSLGHIYGYTF. In nucleotides, the CDR3 is TGTGCCAGCAGCTTAGGGCATATCTATGGCTACACCTTC.

The V and J genes are TRBV6-1 and TRBJ1-3, with D possibly being TRBD1 (6 bases). Per germline, CDR1 MNHNS and CDR2 SASEGT. This CDR3 is 19 amino acids long. V was shortened by 1 base and J by 4 bases, with 23 bases between the two germline ends. CDR3 nucleotides: TGTGCCAGCAGTGAAGGAGAGGGACACGTAGACAAAGAAGGAAACACCATATATTTT. Its translation is CASSEGEGHVDKEGNTIYF.

This clone has more than one count but fewer than ten. The V and J genes are TRBV24-1 and TRBJ2-7; the match to TRBD1 covers 10 bases. V dropped 4 bases and J dropped 8; count of bases not matched to a gene: 10. Per germline, CDR1 KGHDR and CDR2 SFDVKD. The length of the CDR3 is 15 residues. The CDR3 protein is CATSDTGQGSTKQYF. The CDR3 DNA is TGTGCCACCAGTGACACGGGACAGGGGTCTACGAAGCAGTACTTC.

The gene calls are TRBV2 and TRBJ1-5; D may be TRBD1 (5 bases). This CDR3 has 13 amino acids. Germline assignment: CDR1 SNHLY and CDR2 FYNNEI. The V and J ends lost 6 bases and 2 bases respectively, with 8 bases between them. The CDR3: CASRLGGNQPQHF. Here the CDR3 DNA reads TGTGCCAGCAGATTAGGGGGCAATCAGCCCCAGCATTTT.

The V call is TRBV11-1, the J call TRBJ1-1; 7 nucleotides agree with TRBD1. V shed 10 bases, J shed 5 bases, and the junction held 4 bases outside the gene matches. The CDR3 runs to 11 residues. The germline gives CDR1 SGHAT, CDR2 FQDESV (reference sequence). CDR3: CAIRQGTEAFF. The CDR3 DNA reads as TGTGCCATCAGACAGGGAACTGAAGCTTTCTTT.

The chain couples TRBV6-4 to TRBJ1-2; D is possibly TRBD1 (6 bases). The ends were cut back, 3 bases at V and 4 bases at J, with 9 bases in the middle. Germline V gene sequence: CDR1 MRHNA, CDR2 SNTAGT. The CDR3 runs 13 residues. The CDR3: CASSEGAGYGYTF. Here the CDR3 DNA reads TGTGCCAGCAGTGAGGGGGCTGGCTATGGCTACACCTTC.

The rearrangement joins TRBV25-1 to TRBJ1-2; D uncertain. Per the germline V gene, CDR1 is MGHDK and CDR2 is SYGVNS. V shed 8 bases and J shed 0 bases, with 7 bases lying between them. The CDR3 totals 12 residues. CDR3 in amino acids: CASRGTNYGYTF. The CDR3 coding sequence is TGTGCCAGCCGAGGGACTAACTATGGCTACACCTTC.

The rearrangement uses TRBV19 and TRBJ1-2, with 8 bases identical to TRBD1. The CDR3 totals 12 residues. V trimming: 5 bases; J trimming: 7 bases; junction bases outside the gene matches: 3. CDR1 LNHDA and CDR2 SQIVND come from the germline V gene (reference sequence). The CDR3 coding sequence is TGTGCCAGTAGTGACAGGGGTACTGGCTACACCTTC. This codes for CASSDRGTGYTF.

The chain uses TRBV5-1 and TRBJ2-2; maybe TRBD2 (6 bases). Germline assignment: CDR1 SGHRS and CDR2 YFSETQ. The CDR3 is made up of 14 amino acids. Trimming removed 4 bases from V and 4 bases from J, with 11 bases in between. The CDR3 loop is CASSDSGLTGELFF. For the CDR3, the DNA is TGCGCCAGCAGCGATAGCGGACTCACCGGGGAGCTGTTTTTT.

J is TRBJ2-7 and V is TRBV5-6, with 8 bases lining up with TRBD2. V trimming: 2 bases; J trimming: 1 base; junction bases outside the gene matches: 2. This CDR3 region has 14 residues. Germline loops: CDR1 SGHDT, CDR2 YYEEEE. The CDR3 sequence: CASSLLAASYEQYF. DNA for the CDR3: TGTGCCAGCAGCTTACTAGCGGCGTCCTACGAGCAGTACTTC. The full variable domain, its missing parts supplied by reference TRBV5-6 and TRBJ2-7, is DAGVTQSPTHLIKTRGQQVTLRCSPKSGHDTVSWYQQALGQGPQFIFQYYEEEERQRGNFPDRFSGHQFPNYSSELNVNALLLGDSALYLCASSLLAASYEQYFGPGTRLTVT.

This chain uses TRBV9 with TRBJ1-2, with 8 positions matching TRBD1. The V segment lost 4 bases and the J segment 5 bases; nucleotides outside the gene matches: 7. The CDR3 extends over 14 amino acids. The germline V gene has CDR1 SGDLS and CDR2 YYNGEE. The CDR3 DNA sequence: TGTGCCAGCAGCCCCTGGACAGGGACGTATGGCTACACCTTC. This gives the protein CASSPWTGTYGYTF. Filled out from reference TRBV9 and TRBJ1-2, the complete variable domain reads DSGVTQTPKHLITATGQRVTLRCSPRSGDLSVYWYQQSLDQGLQFLIQYYNGEERAKGNILERFSAQQFPDLHSELNLSSLELGDSALYFCASSPWTGTYGYTFGSGTRLTVV.

This clone was seen only once. The chain is built from TRBV6-4 and TRBJ2-3; maybe TRBD2 (6 bases). The CDR3 runs to 14 residues. Per germline, CDR1 MRHNA and CDR2 SNTAGT. V was cut by 3 bases and J by 4 bases, with 11 bases left in between. DNA of the CDR3: TGTGCCAGCAGTGAGCAAACTAGCCCAGATACGCAGTATTTT. As protein: CASSEQTSPDTQYF.

This clone was recorded a few times. The genes are TRBV19 and TRBJ1-5, with 8 bases that match TRBD1. The CDR3 is 15 amino acids. J gave up 4 bases and V 6 bases, and 8 bases lay outside the gene matches. Looked up from germline, CDR1 is LNHDA and CDR2 is SQIVND (reference sequence). The CDR3 region is CASRTTGDINQPQHF. CDR3 bases: TGTGCCAGTAGAACGACAGGGGATATTAATCAGCCCCAGCATTTT. The variable domain in full, with the rest retrieved from reference TRBV19 and TRBJ1-5, is DGGITQSPKYLFRKEGQNVTLSCEQNLNHDAMYWYRQDPGQGLRLIYYSQIVNDFQKGDIAEGYSVSREKKESFPLTVTSAQKNPTAFYLCASRTTGDINQPQHFGDGTRLSIL.

Only one count was recorded for this clone. The CDR3 here is CASREEGPYEQYF. CDR3 nucleotides: TGCGCCAGCAGGGAGGAGGGGCCCTACGAGCAGTACTTC. The chain uses TRBV5-1 and TRBJ2-7; possible D gene TRBD2, 6 bases. The CDR3 has 13 residues. V gave up 5 bases and J gave up 2 bases, with 11 bases separating them. Germline-derived CDR1 and CDR2 are SGHRS and YFSETQ.

The chain recombines TRBV2 with TRBJ1-1; D remains ambiguous. V was cut by 0 bases and J by 5 bases, with 13 bases left in between. The CDR3 covers 15 residues. Per the germline V gene, CDR1 is SNHLY and CDR2 is FYNNEI. The DNA of the CDR3 is TGTGCCAGCAGTGAAGCGGCGGGTTTCGCGACTGAAGCTTTCTTT. Translated, it gives CASSEAAGFATEAFF.

This chain uses TRBV19 with TRBJ2-3; 10 bases align to TRBD1. The junction had 14 bases not matched to a gene; V was cut back by 3 bases and J by 2 bases. Germline V lookup: CDR1 LNHDA, CDR2 SQIVND (reference sequence). The CDR3 totals 19 residues. The CDR3 DNA follows: TGTGCCAGTAGTATCCGACACTCTCCGGACAGGGGGGTCACAGATACGCAGTATTTT. Translation gives CASSIRHSPDRGVTDTQYF.